Shown below are 18 T cell receptor beta chains from a single sample sequenced in a study of blood T cell repertoires in COVID-19. Assay used: immunoSEQ multiplex PCR; TCRdb lists only in-frame clones, some missing. The repertoire includes roughly 200,000 clones, around 84% of them detected once, and around 4.9% sits in the top ten. Sequenced: peripheral blood. The receptors were sampled from an elderly woman with acute or convalescent COVID-19.

The chain employs TRBV12-5 and TRBJ1-1; no definite D call. The CDR3 totals 14 residues. Germline V gene sequence: CDR1 LGHNT, CDR2 FRNRAP. Deletions cut 2 bases from V and 3 bases from J, with 10 bases between. The DNA of the CDR3 is TGTGCTAGTGGTTTGAGTGAGGGATACACTGAAGCTTTCTTT. Amino acids: CASGLSEGYTEAFF.

The V gene is TRBV28, the J gene TRBJ1-2; no reliable D call. The germline V gene has CDR1 MDHEN and CDR2 SYDVKM. The CDR3 spans 16 residues. The V gene lost 6 bases and the J gene lost 2 bases, with 19 bases spanning the gap. The DNA for the CDR3 is TGTGCCAGCAGCGTTACCCTCGGCGGCTTAAACTATGGCTACACCTTC. Translated: CASSVTLGGLNYGYTF.

The rearrangement uses TRBV5-5 and TRBJ2-1; no firm D call. Germline V lookup: CDR1 SGHKS, CDR2 YYEKEE (reference sequence). Trimming took 6 bases from V and 8 from J, leaving 9 bases between them. The length of the CDR3 is 11 residues. CDR3 in amino acids: CASTHRDEQFF. In DNA, the CDR3 is TGTGCCAGCACCCATCGGGATGAGCAGTTCTTC. Complete variable domain (other parts from reference TRBV5-5 and TRBJ2-1): DAGVTQSPTHLIKTRGQQVTLRCSPISGHKSVSWYQQVLGQGPQFIFQYYEKEERGRGNFPDRFSARQFPNYSSELNVNALLLGDSALYLCASTHRDEQFFGPGTRLTVL.

This rearrangement joins TRBV19 to TRBJ2-1; the D gene is possibly TRBD2 (6 bases). Trimming removed 6 bases at V and 1 base at J, with 13 bases between. Germline V gene lookup returns CDR1 LNHDA and CDR2 SQIVND (reference sequence). This CDR3 comprises 15 residues. CDR3: CASRRDGESYNEQFF. For the CDR3, the DNA is TGTGCCAGTAGGCGGGACGGGGAGTCCTACAATGAGCAGTTCTTC.

V gene TRBV7-2 combines with J gene TRBJ2-1; 7 nucleotides line up with TRBD1. This CDR3 region has 15 residues. The V gene's germline CDR1 is SGHTA and CDR2 FQGNSA. V gave up 3 bases and J gave up 4 bases; unmatched junction bases: 6. CDR3 amino acids: CASSFSGTAYNEQFF. CDR3 sequence (DNA): TGTGCCAGCAGCTTCTCCGGGACAGCTTACAATGAGCAGTTCTTC.

The V call is TRBV7-9, the J call TRBJ1-6; 11 bases line up with TRBD1. J lost 11 bases, V lost 5 bases, and 8 bases had no gene match. From germline, CDR1 is SEHNR and CDR2 FQNEAQ (reference sequence). This CDR3 spans 15 amino acids. The CDR3 loop is CASSPAGTGGTPLHF. CDR3 in DNA: TGTGCCAGCAGCCCTGCGGGGACAGGGGGGACACCCCTCCACTTT.

The chain is built from TRBV7-2 and TRBJ2-3, with 14 bases that match TRBD2. With V trimmed by 2 bases and J by 5 bases, 6 bases remained unmatched. CDR1 and CDR2 (germline): SGHTA, FQGNSA. The CDR3 extends over 17 amino acids. CDR3 in DNA: TGTGCCAGCAGCTTACGACTAGCGGGAGGGCCAATAGATACGCAGTATTTT. This gives the protein CASSLRLAGGPIDTQYF.

The chain joins TRBV19 to TRBJ1-3; weak D call: TRBD1 (5 bases). Germline V gene sequence: CDR1 LNHDA, CDR2 SQIVND (reference sequence). CDR3 size: 15 residues. V lost 7 bases and J lost 0, with 13 bases in between. CDR3: CASTLMDNSGNTIYF. Here the CDR3 DNA reads TGTGCCAGTACCCTGATGGACAACTCTGGAAACACCATATATTTT.

The rearrangement links TRBV14 to TRBJ2-5; perhaps TRBD2 as D (5 bases). The CDR3 totals 13 residues. Germline V gene lookup returns CDR1 SGHDN and CDR2 FVKESK. V lost 0 bases to trimming and J lost 9 bases, with 11 bases between them. CDR3 region: CASSQDLTSSQYF. The CDR3 nucleotides are TGTGCCAGCAGCCAAGATCTAACTAGTTCCCAGTACTTC.

The genes are TRBV29-1 and TRBJ2-7; 8 positions match TRBD1. CDR1 and CDR2 from the germline V gene are SQVTM and ANQGSEA. CDR3 length: 15 amino acids. J gave up 1 base and V 6 bases, and 11 bases lay outside the gene matches. CDR3 nucleotides: TGCAGCGTAGTACGGGACAGGAGAACATCCTACGAGCAGTACTTC. Protein sequence: CSVVRDRRTSYEQYF.

The J gene is TRBJ1-2, the V gene TRBV4-3, with D uncertain. CDR1 is LGHNA, CDR2 YSLEER, per germline. The CDR3 covers 19 residues. Trimming left V 0 bases short and J 7 bases short, with 27 bases between. CDR3 in amino acids: CASSQDPPRREYPSSGYTF. CDR3 nucleotide sequence: TGCGCCAGCAGCCAAGACCCCCCCCGGAGAGAATACCCCTCTTCTGGCTACACCTTC.

The chain couples TRBV19 to TRBJ2-7; D call uncertain. The V and J ends lost 5 bases and 2 bases respectively, with 16 bases between them. Germline CDR1 reads LNHDA; CDR2 reads SQIVND (reference sequence). CDR3 length: 15 amino acids. CDR3: CASSSDSNPPYEQYF. In DNA, the CDR3 is TGTGCCAGTAGTTCCGATAGCAACCCGCCCTACGAGCAGTACTTC.

There are a few counts of this clone. The V gene is TRBV5-1, the J gene TRBJ1-6; D gene unclear. The V and J ends lost 0 bases and 5 bases respectively, with 9 bases between them. The length of the CDR3 is 15 residues. Germline V gene sequence: CDR1 SGHRS, CDR2 YFSETQ. The CDR3 spells CASSLEYGDNSPLHF. In DNA form, the CDR3 reads TGCGCCAGCAGCTTGGAGTACGGTGATAATTCACCCCTCCACTTT.

The rearrangement uses TRBV5-1 and TRBJ2-6; D unresolved. Deletions cut 0 bases from V and 0 bases from J, with 7 bases between. The CDR3 loop spans 16 amino acids. Germline assignment: CDR1 SGHRS and CDR2 YFSETQ. CDR3 residues: CASSLGAPSGANVLTF. The CDR3 DNA is TGCGCCAGCAGCTTGGGGGCTCCCTCTGGGGCCAACGTCCTGACTTTC.

The CDR3 coding sequence is TGTGCCATCAGTGCCATCCGACAGGAAGCTAACTATGGCTACACCTTC. Protein: CAISAIRQEANYGYTF. This chain links TRBV10-3 with TRBJ1-2, with a possible D match to TRBD1 (6 bases). Germline V gene lookup returns CDR1 ENHRY and CDR2 SYGVKD. The CDR3 contains 16 residues. The V and J ends lost 4 bases and 0 bases respectively, with 15 bases between them.

This clone turned up a few times. The chain links TRBV21-1 to TRBJ1-1; the table's D call TRBD1 went unverified against the DNA. TRBV21-1 is reported as a pseudogene. CDR3 length: 17 residues. The CDR3 sequence is CASSKGIYFRGNTEAFF. CDR3 nucleotide sequence: TGTGCCAGCAGCAAAGGTATCTACTTCAGGGGGAACACTGAAGCTTTCTTT.

The V call is TRBV9, the J call TRBJ1-5; D remains unclear. The germline V gene has CDR1 SGDLS and CDR2 YYNGEE. Trimming took off 0 bases at V and 5 bases at J, with 12 bases between the two ends. The CDR3 extends over 15 amino acids. The CDR3 bases are TGTGCCAGCAGCGTAGGCGGCTCCTCCTATCAGCCCCAGCATTTT. It encodes CASSVGGSSYQPQHF.

The chain links TRBV7-9 to TRBJ1-4; TRBD1 agrees at 9 bases. This CDR3 is built from 14 residues. Looked up from germline, CDR1 is SEHNR and CDR2 is FQNEAQ (reference sequence). J was trimmed by 7 bases and V by 4 bases; bases with no gene match: 4. CDR3 sequence: CASSYRGLAEKLFF. CDR3 nucleotide sequence: TGTGCCAGCAGCTACAGGGGGCTGGCTGAAAAACTGTTTTTT.